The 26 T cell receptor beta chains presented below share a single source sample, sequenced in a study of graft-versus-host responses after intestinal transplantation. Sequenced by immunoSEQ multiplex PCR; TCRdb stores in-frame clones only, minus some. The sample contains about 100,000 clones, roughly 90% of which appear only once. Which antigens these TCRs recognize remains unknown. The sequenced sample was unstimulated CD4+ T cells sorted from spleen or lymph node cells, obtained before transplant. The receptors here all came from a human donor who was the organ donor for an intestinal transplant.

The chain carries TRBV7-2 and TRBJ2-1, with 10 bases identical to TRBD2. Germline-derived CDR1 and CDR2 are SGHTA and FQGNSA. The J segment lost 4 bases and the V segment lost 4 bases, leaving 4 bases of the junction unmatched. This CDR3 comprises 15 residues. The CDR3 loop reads CASSSGLANYNEQFF. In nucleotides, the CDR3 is TGTGCCAGCAGCTCGGGACTAGCGAATTACAATGAGCAGTTCTTC.

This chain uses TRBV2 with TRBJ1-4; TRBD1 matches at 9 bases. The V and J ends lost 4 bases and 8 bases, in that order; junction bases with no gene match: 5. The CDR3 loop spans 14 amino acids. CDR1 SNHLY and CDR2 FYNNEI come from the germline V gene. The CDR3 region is CASSAGQGIEKLFF. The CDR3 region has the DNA TGTGCCAGCAGTGCGGGACAGGGAATCGAAAAACTGTTTTTT. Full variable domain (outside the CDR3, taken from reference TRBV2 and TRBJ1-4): EPEVTQTPSHQVTQMGQEVILRCVPISNHLYFYWYRQILGQKVEFLVSFYNNEISEKSEIFDDQFSVERPDGSNFTLKIRSTKLEDSAMYFCASSAGQGIEKLFFGSGTQLSVL.

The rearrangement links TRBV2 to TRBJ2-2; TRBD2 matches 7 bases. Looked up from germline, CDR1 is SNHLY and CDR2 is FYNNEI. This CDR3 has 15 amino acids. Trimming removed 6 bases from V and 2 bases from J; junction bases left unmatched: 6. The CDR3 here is CASRELATNTGELFF. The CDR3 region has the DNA TGTGCCAGCAGAGAACTAGCGACTAACACCGGGGAGCTGTTTTTT.

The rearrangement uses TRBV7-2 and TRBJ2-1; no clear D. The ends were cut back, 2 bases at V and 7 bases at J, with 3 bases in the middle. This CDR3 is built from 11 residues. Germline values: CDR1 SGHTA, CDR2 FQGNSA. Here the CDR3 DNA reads TGTGCCAGCAGCTTAAGGAATGAGCAGTTCTTC. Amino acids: CASSLRNEQFF.

The CDR3 coding sequence is TGTGCCAGCGGTGTTGGGCACTCGAACACCGGGGAGCTGTTTTTT. This gives the protein CASGVGHSNTGELFF. The J gene is TRBJ2-2, the V gene TRBV9; D remains unclear. CDR1 is SGDLS, CDR2 YYNGEE, per germline. V lost 7 bases and J lost 0, with 13 bases in between. The length of the CDR3 is 15 residues. The complete variable domain, with remaining parts taken from reference TRBV9 and TRBJ2-2, reads DSGVTQTPKHLITATGQRVTLRCSPRSGDLSVYWYQQSLDQGLQFLIQYYNGEERAKGNILERFSAQQFPDLHSELNLSSLELGDSALYFCASGVGHSNTGELFFGEGSRLTVL.

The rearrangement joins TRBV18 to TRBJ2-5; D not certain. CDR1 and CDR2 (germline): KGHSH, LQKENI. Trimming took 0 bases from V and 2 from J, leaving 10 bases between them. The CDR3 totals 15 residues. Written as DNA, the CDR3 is TGTGCCAGCTCACCACCGAATGGAATGCAAGAGACCCAGTACTTC. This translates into CASSPPNGMQETQYF. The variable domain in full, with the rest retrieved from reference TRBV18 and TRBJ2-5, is NAGVMQNPRHLVRRRGQEARLRCSPMKGHSHVYWYRQLPEEGLKFMVYLQKENIIDESGMPKERFSAEFPKEGPSILRIQQVVRGDSAAYFCASSPPNGMQETQYFGPGTRLLVL.

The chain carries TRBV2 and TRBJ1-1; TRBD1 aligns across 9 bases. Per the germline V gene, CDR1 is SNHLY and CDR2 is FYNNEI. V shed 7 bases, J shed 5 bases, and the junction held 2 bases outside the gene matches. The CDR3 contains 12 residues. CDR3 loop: CASTDRGTEAFF. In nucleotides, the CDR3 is TGTGCCAGCACCGACAGGGGGACTGAAGCTTTCTTT.

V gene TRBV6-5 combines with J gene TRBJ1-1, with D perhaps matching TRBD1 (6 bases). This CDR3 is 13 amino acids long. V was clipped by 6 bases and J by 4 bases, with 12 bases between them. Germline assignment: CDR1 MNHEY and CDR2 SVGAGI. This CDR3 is CASRPQGITEAFF. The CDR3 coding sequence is TGTGCCAGCAGGCCGCAGGGGATCACTGAAGCTTTCTTT.

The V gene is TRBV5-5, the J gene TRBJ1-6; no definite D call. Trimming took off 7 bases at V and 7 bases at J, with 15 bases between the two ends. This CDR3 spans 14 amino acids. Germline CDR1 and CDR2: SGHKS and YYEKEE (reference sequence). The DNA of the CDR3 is TGTGCCAGCCTCGAGTATGTTCAGAATTCACCCCTCCACTTT. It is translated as CASLEYVQNSPLHF.

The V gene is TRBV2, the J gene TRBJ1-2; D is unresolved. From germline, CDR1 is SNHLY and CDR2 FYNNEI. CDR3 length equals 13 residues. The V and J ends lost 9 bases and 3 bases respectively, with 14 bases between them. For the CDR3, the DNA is TGTGCCAGTAAGAACGGGATCTACTATGGCTACACCTTC. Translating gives CASKNGIYYGYTF.

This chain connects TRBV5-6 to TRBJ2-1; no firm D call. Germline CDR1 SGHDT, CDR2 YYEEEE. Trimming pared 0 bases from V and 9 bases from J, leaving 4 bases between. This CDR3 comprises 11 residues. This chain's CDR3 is CASSLEREQFF. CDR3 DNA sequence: TGTGCCAGCAGCTTGGAACGTGAGCAGTTCTTC.

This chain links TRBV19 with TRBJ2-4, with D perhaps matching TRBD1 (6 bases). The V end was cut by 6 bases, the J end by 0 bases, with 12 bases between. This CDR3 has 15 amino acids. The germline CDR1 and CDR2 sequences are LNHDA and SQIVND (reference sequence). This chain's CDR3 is CASRPPGEAKNIQYF. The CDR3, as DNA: TGTGCCAGTAGACCTCCAGGGGAAGCCAAAAACATTCAGTACTTC.

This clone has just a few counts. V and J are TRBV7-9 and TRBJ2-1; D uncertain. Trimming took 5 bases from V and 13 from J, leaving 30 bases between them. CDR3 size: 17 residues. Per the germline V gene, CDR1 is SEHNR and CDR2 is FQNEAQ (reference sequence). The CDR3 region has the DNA TGTGCCAGCAGCGCAACCTGGACGGACCCAAAGAACTCAGCTCAGTTCTTC. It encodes CASSATWTDPKNSAQFF.

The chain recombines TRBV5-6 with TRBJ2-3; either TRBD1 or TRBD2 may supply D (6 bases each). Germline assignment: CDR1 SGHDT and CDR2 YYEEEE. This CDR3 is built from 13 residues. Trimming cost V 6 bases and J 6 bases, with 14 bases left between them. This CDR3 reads CASTTGARDTQYF. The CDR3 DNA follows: TGTGCCAGCACCACGGGGGCGAGGGATACGCAGTATTTT.

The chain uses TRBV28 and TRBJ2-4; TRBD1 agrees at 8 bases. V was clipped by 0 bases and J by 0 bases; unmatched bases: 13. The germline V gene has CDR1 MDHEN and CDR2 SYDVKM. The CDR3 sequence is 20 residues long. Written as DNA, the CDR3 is TGTGCCAGCAGTTTATGGCAGGGGGCTAATACTGATCTAGCCAAAAACATTCAGTACTTC. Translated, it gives CASSLWQGANTDLAKNIQYF.

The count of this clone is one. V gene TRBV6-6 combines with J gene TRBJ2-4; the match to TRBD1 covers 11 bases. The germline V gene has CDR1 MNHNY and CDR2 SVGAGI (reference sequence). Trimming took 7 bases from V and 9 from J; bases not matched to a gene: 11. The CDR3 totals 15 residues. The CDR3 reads CASNEGTGGRSIQYF. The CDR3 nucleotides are TGTGCCAGCAACGAGGGGACAGGGGGACGAAGCATTCAGTACTTC.

CDR3 amino acids: CASSQWTSGGAGQFF. CDR3 bases: TGTGCCAGCAGCCAATGGACTAGCGGGGGGGCCGGGCAGTTCTTC. The chain has TRBV4-2 and TRBJ2-1, with TRBD2 matching over 15 bases. J lost 12 bases, V lost 2 bases, and 5 bases had no gene match. From germline, CDR1 is LGHNA and CDR2 YNFKEQ. This CDR3 region has 15 residues.

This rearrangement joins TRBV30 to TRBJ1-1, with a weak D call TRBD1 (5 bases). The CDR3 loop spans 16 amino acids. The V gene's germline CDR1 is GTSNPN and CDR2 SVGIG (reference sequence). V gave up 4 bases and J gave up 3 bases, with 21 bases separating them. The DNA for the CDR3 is TGTGCCTGGACCCTACAGGAGGGCCAGGGATACACTGAAGCTTTCTTT. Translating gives CAWTLQEGQGYTEAFF.

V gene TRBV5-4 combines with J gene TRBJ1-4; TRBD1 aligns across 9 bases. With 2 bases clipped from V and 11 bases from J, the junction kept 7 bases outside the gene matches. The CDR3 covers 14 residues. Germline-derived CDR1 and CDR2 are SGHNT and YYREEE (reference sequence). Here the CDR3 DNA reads TGTGCCAGCAGCTTTAACAGGGGGCAGGGGAAACTGTTTTTT. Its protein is CASSFNRGQGKLFF.

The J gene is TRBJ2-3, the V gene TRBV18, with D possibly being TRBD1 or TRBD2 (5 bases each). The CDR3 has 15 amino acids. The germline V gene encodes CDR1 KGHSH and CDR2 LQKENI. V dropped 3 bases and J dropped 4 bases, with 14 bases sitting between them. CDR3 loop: CASSPQTGAADTQYF. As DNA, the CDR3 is TGTGCCAGCTCACCTCAAACCGGGGCGGCAGATACGCAGTATTTT.

CDR3 amino acids: CAISGSEGGNSPLHF. The DNA for the CDR3 is TGTGCCATCAGTGGGAGCGAGGGGGGGAATTCACCCCTCCACTTT. J is TRBJ1-6 and V is TRBV10-3, with D possibly being TRBD1 (6 bases). This CDR3 comprises 15 residues. Trimming took 4 bases from V and 7 from J, leaving 14 bases between them. The germline gives CDR1 ENHRY, CDR2 SYGVKD.

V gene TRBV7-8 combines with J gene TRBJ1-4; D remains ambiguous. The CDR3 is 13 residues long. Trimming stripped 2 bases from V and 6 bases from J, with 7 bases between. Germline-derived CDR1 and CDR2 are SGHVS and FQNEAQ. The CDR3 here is CASSLFPYEKLFF. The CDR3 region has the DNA TGTGCCAGCAGCTTATTCCCCTATGAAAAACTGTTTTTT.

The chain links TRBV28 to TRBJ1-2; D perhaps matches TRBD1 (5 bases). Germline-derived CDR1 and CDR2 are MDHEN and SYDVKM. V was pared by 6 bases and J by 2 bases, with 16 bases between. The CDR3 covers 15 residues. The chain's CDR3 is CASSLRDPRNYGYTF. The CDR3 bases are TGTGCCAGCAGCCTCCGGGACCCCCGAAACTATGGCTACACCTTC.

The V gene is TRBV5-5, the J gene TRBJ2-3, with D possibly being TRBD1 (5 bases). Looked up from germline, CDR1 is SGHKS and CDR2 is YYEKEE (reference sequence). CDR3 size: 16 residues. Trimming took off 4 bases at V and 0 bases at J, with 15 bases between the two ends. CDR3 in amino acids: CASSHLWQGSTDTQYF. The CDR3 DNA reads TGTGCCAGCAGCCACCTATGGCAGGGAAGCACAGATACGCAGTATTTT. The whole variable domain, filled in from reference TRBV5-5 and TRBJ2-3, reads DAGVTQSPTHLIKTRGQQVTLRCSPISGHKSVSWYQQVLGQGPQFIFQYYEKEERGRGNFPDRFSARQFPNYSSELNVNALLLGDSALYLCASSHLWQGSTDTQYFGPGTRLTVL.

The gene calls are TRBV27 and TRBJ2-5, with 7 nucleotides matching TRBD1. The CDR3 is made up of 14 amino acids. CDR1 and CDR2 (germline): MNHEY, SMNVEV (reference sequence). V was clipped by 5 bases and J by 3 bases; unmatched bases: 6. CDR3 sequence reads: CASSNRGYEETQYF. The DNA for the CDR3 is TGTGCCAGCAGTAACAGGGGATATGAAGAGACCCAGTACTTC.

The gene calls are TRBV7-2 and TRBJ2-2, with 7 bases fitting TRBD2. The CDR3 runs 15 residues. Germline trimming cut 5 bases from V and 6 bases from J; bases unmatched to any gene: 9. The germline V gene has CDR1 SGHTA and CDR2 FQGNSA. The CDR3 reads CASSLIPAGAGELFF. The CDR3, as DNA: TGTGCCAGCAGCCTAATCCCCGCGGGGGCCGGGGAGCTGTTTTTT.